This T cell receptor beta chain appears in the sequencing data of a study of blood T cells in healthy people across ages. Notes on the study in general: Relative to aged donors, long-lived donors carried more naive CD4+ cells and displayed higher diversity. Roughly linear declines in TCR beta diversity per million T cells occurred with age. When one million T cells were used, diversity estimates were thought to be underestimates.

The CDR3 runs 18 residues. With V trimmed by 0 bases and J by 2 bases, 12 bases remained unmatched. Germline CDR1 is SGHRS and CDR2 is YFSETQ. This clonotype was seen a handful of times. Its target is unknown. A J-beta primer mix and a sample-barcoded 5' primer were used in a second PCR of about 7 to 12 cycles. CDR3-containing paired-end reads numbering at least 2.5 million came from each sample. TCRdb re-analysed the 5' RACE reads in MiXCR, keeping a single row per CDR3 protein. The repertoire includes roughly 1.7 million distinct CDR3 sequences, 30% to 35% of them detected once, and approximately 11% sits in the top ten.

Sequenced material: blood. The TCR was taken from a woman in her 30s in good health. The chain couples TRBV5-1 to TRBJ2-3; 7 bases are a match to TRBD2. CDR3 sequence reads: CASSLAMTSLEATDTQYF. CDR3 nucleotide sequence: TGCGCCAGCAGCTTGGCTATGACTAGCTTAGAGGCCACAGATACGCAGTATTTT.